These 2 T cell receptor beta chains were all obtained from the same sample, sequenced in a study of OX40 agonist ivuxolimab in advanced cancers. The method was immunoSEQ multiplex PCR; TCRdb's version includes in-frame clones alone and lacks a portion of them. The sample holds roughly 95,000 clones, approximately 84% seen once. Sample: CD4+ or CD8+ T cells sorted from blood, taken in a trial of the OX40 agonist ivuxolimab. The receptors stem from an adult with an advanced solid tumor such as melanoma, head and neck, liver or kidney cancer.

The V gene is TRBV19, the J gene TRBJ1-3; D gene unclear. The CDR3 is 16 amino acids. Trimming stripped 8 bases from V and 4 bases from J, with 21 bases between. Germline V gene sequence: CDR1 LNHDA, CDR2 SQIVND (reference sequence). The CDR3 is CASSSLDGAKGNTIYF. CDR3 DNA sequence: TGTGCCAGTTCTTCACTGGACGGCGCAAAAGGAAACACCATATATTTT.

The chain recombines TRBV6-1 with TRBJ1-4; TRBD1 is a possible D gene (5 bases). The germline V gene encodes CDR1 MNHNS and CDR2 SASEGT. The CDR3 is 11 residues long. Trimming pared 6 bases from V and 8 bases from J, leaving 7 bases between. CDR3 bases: TGTGCCAGCAGGACAGAAGAAAAACTGTTTTTT. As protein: CASRTEEKLFF.